This T cell receptor beta chain appears in the sequencing data of a study of Tregs in tolerant kidney transplant recipients. Study conclusions and caveats: In tolerant patients, donor-specific Tregs outgrew total Tregs, suggesting antigen-driven expansion. Validation in larger populations is needed because few patients were studied.

This CDR3 region has 13 residues. V dropped 5 bases and J dropped 7; count of bases not matched to a gene: 4. The V gene's germline CDR1 is SEHNR and CDR2 FQNEAQ (reference sequence). Turning to this clone: Its antigen remains unidentified.

Sequenced by immunoSEQ multiplex PCR; TCRdb stores in-frame clones only, minus some. Among approximately 93,000 clones listed, over 85% were seen once. Unstimulated regulatory T cells (CD4+CD25+CD127-), CD4+CD25- non-regulatory cells, CD4 and CD8 cells were FACS-sorted from thawed PBMCs. The input for sequencing was CD4+ T cells from blood, taken before the transplant. The TCR originated in a human donor who received a combined kidney and bone marrow transplant. The chain combines TRBV7-9 with TRBJ1-4, with 7 bases aligning to TRBD1. The CDR3 reads CASSHGQVEKLFF. In nucleotides, the CDR3 is TGTGCCAGCAGCCATGGACAGGTTGAAAAACTGTTTTTT.